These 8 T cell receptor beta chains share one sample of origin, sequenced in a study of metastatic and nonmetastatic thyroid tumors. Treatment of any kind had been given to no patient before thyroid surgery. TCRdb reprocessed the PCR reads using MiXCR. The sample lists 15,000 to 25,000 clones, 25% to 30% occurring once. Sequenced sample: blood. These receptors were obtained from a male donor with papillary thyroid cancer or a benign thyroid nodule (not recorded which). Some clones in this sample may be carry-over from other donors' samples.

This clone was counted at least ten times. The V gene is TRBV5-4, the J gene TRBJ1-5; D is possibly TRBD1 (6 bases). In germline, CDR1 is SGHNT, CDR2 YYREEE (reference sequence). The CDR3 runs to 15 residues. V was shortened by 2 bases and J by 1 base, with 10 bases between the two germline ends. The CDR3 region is CASSFGGGSNQPQHF. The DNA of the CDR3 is TGTGCCAGCAGCTTTGGAGGGGGGAGCAATCAGCCCCAGCATTTT.

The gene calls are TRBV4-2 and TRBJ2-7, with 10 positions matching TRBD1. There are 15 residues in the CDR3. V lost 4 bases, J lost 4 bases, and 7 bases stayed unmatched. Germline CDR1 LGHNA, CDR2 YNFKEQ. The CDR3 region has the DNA TGTGCCAGCAGCCTGACCGGGACAGGGGAATACGAGCAGTACTTC. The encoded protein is CASSLTGTGEYEQYF.

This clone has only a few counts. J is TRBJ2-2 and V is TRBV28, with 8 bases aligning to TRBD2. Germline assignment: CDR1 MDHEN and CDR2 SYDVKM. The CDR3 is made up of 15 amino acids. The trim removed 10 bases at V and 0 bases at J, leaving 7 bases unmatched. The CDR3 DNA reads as TGTGCCACGAAAGCGGGAGACACGAACACCGGGGAGCTGTTTTTT. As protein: CATKAGDTNTGELFF.

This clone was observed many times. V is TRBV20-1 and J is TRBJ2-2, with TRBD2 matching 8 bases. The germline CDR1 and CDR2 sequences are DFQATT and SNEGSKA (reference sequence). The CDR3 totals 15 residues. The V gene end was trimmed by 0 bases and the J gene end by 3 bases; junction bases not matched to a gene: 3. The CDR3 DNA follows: TGCAGTGCTAGAGAGGGGACTAGGGACACCGGGGAGCTGTTTTTT. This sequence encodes CSAREGTRDTGELFF.

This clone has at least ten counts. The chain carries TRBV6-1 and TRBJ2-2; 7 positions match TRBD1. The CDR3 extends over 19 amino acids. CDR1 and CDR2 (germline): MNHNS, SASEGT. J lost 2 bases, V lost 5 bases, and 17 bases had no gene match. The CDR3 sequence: CASSKRTGSRLTNTGELFF. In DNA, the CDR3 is TGTGCCAGCAGTAAAAGGACAGGCTCCCGATTAACTAACACCGGGGAGCTGTTTTTT.

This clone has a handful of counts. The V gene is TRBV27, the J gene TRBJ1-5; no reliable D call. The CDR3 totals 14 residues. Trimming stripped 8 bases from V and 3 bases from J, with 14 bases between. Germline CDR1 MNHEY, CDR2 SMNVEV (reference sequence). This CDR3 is CASGGWGVNQPQHF. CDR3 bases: TGTGCCAGCGGAGGTTGGGGTGTCAATCAGCCCCAGCATTTT.

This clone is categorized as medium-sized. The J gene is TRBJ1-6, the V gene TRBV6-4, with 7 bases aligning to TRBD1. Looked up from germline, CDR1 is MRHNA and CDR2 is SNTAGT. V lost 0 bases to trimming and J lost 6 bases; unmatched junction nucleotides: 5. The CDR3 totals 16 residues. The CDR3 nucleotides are TGTGCCAGCAGTGACTCACCAGGGGGGGTTAATTCACCCCTCCACTTT. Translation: CASSDSPGGVNSPLHF.

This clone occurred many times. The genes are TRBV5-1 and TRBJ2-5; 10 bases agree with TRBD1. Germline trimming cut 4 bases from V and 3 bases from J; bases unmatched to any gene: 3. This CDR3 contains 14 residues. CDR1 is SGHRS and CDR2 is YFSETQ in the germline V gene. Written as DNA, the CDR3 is TGCGCCAGCAGCCGGGGGACAGGGGAAGAGACCCAGTACTTC. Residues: CASSRGTGEETQYF.